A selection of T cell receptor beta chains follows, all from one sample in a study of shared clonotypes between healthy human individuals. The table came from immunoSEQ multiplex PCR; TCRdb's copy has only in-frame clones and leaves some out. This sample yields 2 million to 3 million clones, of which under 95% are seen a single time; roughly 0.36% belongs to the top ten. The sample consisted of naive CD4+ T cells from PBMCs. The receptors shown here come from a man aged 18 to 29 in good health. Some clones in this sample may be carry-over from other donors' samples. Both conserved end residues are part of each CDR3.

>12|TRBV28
CASSPPGYGYTF
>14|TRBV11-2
CASSSPEGGGNGYF
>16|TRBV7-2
CASSSRVLNLYNEQFF
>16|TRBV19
CASKAGVSLYTDTQYF
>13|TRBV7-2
CASTSGGGAEAFF
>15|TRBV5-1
CASSFRLAGVHEQYF
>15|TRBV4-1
CASSQLRTPGGPQHF
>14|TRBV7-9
CASSLRQYGETQYF
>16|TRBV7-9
CASSLGKGLAGDTQYF
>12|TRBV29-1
CSVVSGVETQYF
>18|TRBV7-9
CASSLQGSTSGPQVTQYF
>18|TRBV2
CASIPGGGLTSGNYEQYF